This T cell receptor beta chain is drawn from a study of blood T cell repertoires in COVID-19. Overall study context: COVID-19 samples, acute and convalescent, were from the United States, Italy and Spain. Sources were T cells, B-cell-depleted T cells, or PBMCs; the material itself was cDNA or gDNA.

Original analysis: Scientists estimated how many nucleated cells there were by amplifying reference gene primers. Profiled with immunoSEQ multiplex PCR; TCRdb holds only in-frame clones, not every one. The V and J calls and the clone size are those of that table, but D and trimming were determined from the DNA. In the table there are over 200,000 clones, 88% of which are singletons. The ends lost 3 bases at V and 7 bases at J; junction bases unmatched: 4. This CDR3 contains 15 residues. Looked up from germline, CDR1 is SGHAT and CDR2 is FQNNGV. Material for sequencing was peripheral blood. This receptor was identified in a woman aged 55-70 years with acute or convalescent COVID-19. The V and J genes are TRBV11-2 and TRBJ1-4, with TRBD1 identical over 11 bases. The CDR3 loop is CASSLGQGVLEKLFF. The CDR3, as DNA: TGTGCCAGCAGCTTGGGACAGGGGGTTCTTGAAAAACTGTTTTTT.